These T cell receptor beta chains were read from a single sample in a study of shared clonotypes between healthy human individuals. Some clones are missing from TCRdb's copy, which holds only in-frame ones; the method was immunoSEQ multiplex PCR. The table lists 2 million to 2.5 million clones, 85% to 95% of them singletons, with roughly 0.34% in the top ten. Sequenced: naive CD4+ T cells from PBMCs. The receptor set was obtained from a young man in good health. Some clones in this sample may be carry-over from other donors' samples. Each CDR3 is given without its conserved first and last residue. Rows may omit the clone size; those that give it use once, few, many or a size class.

V gene,clone size,CDR3 protein
TRBV18,NA,ASSPPRGNRTEAF
TRBV4-3,few,ASSQGLAKWRY
TRBV10-3,NA,AIRQDNQPQH
TRBV7-8,NA,ASSSMPVDQPQH
TRBV27,NA,ATNRKPGTTYNEQF
TRBV5-1,NA,AVSPGENTGELF
TRBV28,NA,ASIEGREGPEQY
TRBV7-9,NA,ASSFTSQETQY
TRBV11-3,NA,ASLRDPRAGANVLT
TRBV14,NA,ASSQDPKGKQY
TRBV28,NA,ASSFGGPQRGYGYT
TRBV7-2,NA,ASSFLSNEQF
TRBV6-1,NA,ASSGGSGETQY
TRBV11-2,NA,ASSFLNEKLF
TRBV6-5,NA,ASSYILSGANVLT
TRBV10-3,NA,AISKMDLAPYEQY
TRBV5-1,NA,ASSLAEGGYEQF
TRBV6-6,NA,ASSWTSGRQELF
TRBV29-1,NA,SVASSGRADTQY
TRBV6-5,NA,ASSYSSNTEAF
TRBV5-4,NA,ASSLRTSGAYEQY